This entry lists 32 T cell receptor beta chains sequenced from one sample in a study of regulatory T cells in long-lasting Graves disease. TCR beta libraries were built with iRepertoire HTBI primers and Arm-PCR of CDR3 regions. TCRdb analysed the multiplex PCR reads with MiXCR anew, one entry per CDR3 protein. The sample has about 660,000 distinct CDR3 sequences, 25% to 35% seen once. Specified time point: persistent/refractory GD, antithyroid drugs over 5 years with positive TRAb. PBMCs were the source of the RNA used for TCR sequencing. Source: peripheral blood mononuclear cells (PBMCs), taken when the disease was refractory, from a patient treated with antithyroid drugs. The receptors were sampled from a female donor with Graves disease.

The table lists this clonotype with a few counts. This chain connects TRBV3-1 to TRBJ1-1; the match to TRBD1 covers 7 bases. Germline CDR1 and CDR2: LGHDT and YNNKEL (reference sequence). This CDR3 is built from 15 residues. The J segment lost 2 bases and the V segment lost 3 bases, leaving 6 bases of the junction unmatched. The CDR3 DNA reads TGTGCCAGCAGCCAGGCCGGAGGGGGCAACACTGAAGCTTTCTTT. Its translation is CASSQAGGGNTEAFF.

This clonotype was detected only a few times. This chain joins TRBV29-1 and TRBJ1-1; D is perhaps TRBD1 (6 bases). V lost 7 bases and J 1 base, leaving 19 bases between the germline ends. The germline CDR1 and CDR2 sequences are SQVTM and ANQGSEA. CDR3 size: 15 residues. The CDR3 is CSAEGEEVGNTEAFF. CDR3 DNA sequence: TGCAGCGCCGAGGGGGAGGAAGTGGGGAACACTGAAGCTTTCTTT.

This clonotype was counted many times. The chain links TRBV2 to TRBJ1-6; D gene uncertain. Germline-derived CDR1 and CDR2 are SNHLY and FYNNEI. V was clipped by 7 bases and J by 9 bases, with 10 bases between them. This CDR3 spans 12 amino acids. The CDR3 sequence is CASTMESSPLHF. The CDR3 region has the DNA TGTGCCAGCACCATGGAAAGTTCACCCCTCCACTTT.

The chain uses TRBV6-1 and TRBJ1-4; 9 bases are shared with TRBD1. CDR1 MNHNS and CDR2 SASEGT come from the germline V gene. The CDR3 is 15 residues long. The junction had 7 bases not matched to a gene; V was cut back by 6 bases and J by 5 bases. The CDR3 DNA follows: TGTGCCAGCAGACCAACGACAGGGGGAAATGAAAAACTGTTTTTT. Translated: CASRPTTGGNEKLFF.

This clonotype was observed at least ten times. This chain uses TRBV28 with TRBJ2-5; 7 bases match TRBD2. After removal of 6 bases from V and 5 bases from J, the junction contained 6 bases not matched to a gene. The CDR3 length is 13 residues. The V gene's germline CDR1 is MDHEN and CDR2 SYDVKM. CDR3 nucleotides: TGTGCCAGCAGCACCCAGGGAGGGGAGACCCAGTACTTC. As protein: CASSTQGGETQYF.

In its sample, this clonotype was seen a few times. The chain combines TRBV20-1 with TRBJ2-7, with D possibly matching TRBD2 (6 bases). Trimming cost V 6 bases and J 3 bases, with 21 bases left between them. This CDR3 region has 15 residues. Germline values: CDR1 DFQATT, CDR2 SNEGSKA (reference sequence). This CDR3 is CSASGRWGSSYEQYF. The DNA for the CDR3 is TGCAGTGCCAGTGGGAGGTGGGGGAGTAGCTACGAGCAGTACTTC.

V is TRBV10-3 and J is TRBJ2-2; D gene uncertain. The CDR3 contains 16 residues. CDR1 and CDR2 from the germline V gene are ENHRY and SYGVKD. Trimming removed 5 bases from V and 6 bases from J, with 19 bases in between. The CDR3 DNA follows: TGTGCCATCAGTCGCGGAAGCTACCCCGTCCCCGGGGAGCTGTTTTTT. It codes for CAISRGSYPVPGELFF.

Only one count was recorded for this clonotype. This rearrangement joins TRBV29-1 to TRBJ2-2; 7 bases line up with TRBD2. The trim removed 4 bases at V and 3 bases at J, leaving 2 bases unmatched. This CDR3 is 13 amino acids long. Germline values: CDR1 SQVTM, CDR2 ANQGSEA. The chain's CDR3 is CSVGGRDTGELFF. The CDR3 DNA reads TGCAGCGTTGGCGGGAGAGACACCGGGGAGCTGTTTTTT.

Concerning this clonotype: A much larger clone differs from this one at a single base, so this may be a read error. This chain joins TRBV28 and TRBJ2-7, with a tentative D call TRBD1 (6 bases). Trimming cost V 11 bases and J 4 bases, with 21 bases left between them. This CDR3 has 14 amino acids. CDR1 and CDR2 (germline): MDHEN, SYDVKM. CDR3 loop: CAGTLGGPPYEQYF. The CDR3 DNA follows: TGTGCCGGCACCCTAGGGGGACCTCCGTACGAGCAGTACTTC.

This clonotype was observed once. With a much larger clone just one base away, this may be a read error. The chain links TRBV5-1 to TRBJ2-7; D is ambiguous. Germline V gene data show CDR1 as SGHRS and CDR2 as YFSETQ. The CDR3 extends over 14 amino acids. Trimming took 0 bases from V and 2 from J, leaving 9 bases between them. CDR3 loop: CASSLEPQAYEQYF. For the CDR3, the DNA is TGCGCCAGCAGCTTGGAACCGCAGGCCTACGAGCAGTACTTC.

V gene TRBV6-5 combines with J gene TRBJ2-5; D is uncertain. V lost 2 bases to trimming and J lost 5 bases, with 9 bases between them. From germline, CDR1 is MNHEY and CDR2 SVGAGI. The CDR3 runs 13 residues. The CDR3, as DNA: TGTGCCAGCAGTTACACTCCTGGGGAGACCCAGTACTTC. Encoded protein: CASSYTPGETQYF.

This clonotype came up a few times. The CDR3 protein is CASRRGGKGTEAFF. As DNA, the CDR3 is TGTGCCAGCAGGCGAGGGGGGAAAGGCACTGAAGCTTTCTTT. J is TRBJ1-1 and V is TRBV6-1, with D tentatively TRBD1 (6 bases). The CDR3 consists of 14 residues. Germline loops: CDR1 MNHNS, CDR2 SASEGT. Trimming stripped 6 bases from V and 4 bases from J, with 15 bases between.

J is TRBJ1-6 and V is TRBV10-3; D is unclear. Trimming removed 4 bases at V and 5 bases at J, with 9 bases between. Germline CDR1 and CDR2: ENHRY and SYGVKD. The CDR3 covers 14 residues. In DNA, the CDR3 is TGTGCCATCAGTGCTCCTAATAATAATTCACCCCTCCACTTT. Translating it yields CAISAPNNNSPLHF.

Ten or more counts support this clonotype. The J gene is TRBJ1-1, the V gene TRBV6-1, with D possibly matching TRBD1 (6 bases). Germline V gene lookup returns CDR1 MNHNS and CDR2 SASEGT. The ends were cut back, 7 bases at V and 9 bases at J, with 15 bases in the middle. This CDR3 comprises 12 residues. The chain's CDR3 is CASKERGAKAFF. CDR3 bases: TGTGCCAGCAAGGAAAGGGGGGCTAAAGCTTTCTTT.

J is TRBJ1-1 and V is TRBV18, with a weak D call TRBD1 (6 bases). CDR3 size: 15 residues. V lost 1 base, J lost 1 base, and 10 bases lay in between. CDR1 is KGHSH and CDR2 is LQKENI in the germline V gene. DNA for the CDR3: TGTGCCAGCTCACCACTCAGGGGCTCGAACACTGAAGCTTTCTTT. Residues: CASSPLRGSNTEAFF.

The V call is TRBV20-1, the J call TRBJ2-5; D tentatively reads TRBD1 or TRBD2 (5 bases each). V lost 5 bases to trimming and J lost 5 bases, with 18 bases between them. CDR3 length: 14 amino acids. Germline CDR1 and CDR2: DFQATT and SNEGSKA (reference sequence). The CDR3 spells CSAPQRGVGETQYF. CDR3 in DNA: TGCAGTGCTCCCCAGCGAGGGGTGGGGGAGACCCAGTACTTC.

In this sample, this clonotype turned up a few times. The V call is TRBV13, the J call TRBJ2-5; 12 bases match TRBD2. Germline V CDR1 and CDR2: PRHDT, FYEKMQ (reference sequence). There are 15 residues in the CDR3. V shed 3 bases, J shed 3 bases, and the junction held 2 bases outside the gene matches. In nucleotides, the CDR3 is TGTGCCAGCAGCTTCACTAGCGGGAGGAAAGAGACCCAGTACTTC. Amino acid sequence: CASSFTSGRKETQYF.

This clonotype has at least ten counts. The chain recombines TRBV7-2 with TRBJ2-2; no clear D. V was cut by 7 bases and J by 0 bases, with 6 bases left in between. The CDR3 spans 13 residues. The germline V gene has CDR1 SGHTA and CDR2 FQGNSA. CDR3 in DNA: TGTGCCAGCAAGGGTACGAACACCGGGGAGCTGTTTTTT. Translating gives CASKGTNTGELFF.

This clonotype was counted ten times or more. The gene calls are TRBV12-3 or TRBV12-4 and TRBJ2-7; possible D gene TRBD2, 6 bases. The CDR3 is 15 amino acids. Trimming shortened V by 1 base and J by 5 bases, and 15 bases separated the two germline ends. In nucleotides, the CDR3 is TGTGCCAGCAGTTTAGAGCCCGGGAGTAGCCACGAGCAGTACTTC. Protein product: CASSLEPGSSHEQYF.

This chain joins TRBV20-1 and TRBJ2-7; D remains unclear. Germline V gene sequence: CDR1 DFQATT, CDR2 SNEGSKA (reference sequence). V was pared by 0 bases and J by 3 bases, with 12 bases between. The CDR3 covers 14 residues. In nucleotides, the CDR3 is TGCAGTGCTAGAGAAGCGCGCTCTCTCTACGAGCAGTACTTC. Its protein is CSAREARSLYEQYF.

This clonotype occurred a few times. CDR3 DNA: TGTGCCAGCAAGGTTGCAGGGGAGGTTCAGCCCCAGCATTTT. Translated, it gives CASKVAGEVQPQHF. V usage is TRBV12-3 or TRBV12-4 and J usage is TRBJ1-5, with a possible D match to TRBD1 (6 bases). V was clipped by 7 bases and J by 6 bases, with 16 bases between them. This CDR3 is built from 14 residues.

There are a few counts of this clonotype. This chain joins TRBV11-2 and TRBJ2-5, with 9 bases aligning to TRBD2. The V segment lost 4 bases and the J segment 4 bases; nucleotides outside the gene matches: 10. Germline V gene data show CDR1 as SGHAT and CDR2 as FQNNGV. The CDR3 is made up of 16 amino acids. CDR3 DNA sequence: TGTGCCAGCAGCTCAATAGCGGGAGCCGTGGGAGAGACCCAGTACTTC. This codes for CASSSIAGAVGETQYF. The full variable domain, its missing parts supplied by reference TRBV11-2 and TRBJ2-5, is EAGVAQSPRYKIIEKRQSVAFWCNPISGHATLYWYQQILGQGPKLLIQFQNNGVVDDSQLPKDRFSAERLKGVDSTLKIQPAKLEDSAVYLCASSSIAGAVGETQYFGPGTRLLVL.

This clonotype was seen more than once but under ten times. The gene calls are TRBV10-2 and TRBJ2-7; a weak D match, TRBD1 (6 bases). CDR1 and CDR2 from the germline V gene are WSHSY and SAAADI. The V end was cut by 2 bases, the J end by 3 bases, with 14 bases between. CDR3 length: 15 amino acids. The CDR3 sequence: CASSETGQMNYEQYF. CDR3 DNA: TGCGCCAGCAGTGAGACGGGACAAATGAACTACGAGCAGTACTTC.

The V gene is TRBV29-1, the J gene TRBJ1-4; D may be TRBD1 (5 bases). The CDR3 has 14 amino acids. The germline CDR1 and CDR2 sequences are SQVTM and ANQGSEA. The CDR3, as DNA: TGCAGTTTTCGGGGCCTTGCAACTAATGAAAAACTGTTTTTT. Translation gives CSFRGLATNEKLFF.

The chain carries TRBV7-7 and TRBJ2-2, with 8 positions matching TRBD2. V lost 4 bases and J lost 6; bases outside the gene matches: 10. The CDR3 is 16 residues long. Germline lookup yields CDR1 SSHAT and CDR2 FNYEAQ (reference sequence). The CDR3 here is CASSSASGSASGELFF. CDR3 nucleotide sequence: TGTGCCAGCAGCTCCGCGAGCGGGAGTGCGTCCGGGGAGCTGTTTTTT.

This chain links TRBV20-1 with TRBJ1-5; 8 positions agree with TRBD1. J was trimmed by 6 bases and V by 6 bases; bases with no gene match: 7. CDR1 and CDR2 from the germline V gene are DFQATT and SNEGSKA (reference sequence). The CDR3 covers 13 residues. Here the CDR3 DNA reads TGCAGTGCCGAGACAGGGGAGATTCAGCCCCAGCATTTT. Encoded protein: CSAETGEIQPQHF.

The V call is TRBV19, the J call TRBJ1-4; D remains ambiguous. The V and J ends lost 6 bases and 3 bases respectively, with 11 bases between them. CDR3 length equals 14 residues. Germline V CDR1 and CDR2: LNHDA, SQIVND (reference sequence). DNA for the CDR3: TGTGCCAGTAGCCTCCGGGAGTCTAATGAAAAACTGTTTTTT. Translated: CASSLRESNEKLFF.

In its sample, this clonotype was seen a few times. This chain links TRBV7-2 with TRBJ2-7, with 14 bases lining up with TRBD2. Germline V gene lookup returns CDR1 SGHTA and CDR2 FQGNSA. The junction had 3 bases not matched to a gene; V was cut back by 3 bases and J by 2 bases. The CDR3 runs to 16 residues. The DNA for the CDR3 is TGTGCCAGCAGCTTGAGGACTAGCGGGAGGACCTACGAGCAGTACTTC. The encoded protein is CASSLRTSGRTYEQYF.

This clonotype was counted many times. The DNA of the CDR3 is TGTGCCACCAGCAGAGAACCCAGGGTTTATAGCAATCAGCCCCAGCATTTT. Translating it yields CATSREPRVYSNQPQHF. The V call is TRBV15, the J call TRBJ1-5; D is perhaps TRBD1 (5 bases). The CDR3 sequence is 17 residues long. Trimming left V 0 bases short and J 0 bases short, with 12 bases between. In germline, CDR1 is LNHNV, CDR2 YYDKDF (reference sequence). Full variable domain (missing parts from reference TRBV15 and TRBJ1-5): DAMVIQNPRYQVTQFGKPVTLSCSQTLNHNVMYWYQQKSSQAPKLLFHYYDKDFNNEADTPDNFQSRRPNTSFCFLDIRSPGLGDTAMYLCATSREPRVYSNQPQHFGDGTRLSIL.

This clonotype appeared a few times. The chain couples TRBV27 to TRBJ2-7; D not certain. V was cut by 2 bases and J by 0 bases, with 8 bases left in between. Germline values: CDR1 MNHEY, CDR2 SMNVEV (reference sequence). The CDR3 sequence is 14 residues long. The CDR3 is CASSLGRYSYEQYF. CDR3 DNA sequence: TGTGCCAGCAGTTTAGGTCGTTACTCCTACGAGCAGTACTTC.

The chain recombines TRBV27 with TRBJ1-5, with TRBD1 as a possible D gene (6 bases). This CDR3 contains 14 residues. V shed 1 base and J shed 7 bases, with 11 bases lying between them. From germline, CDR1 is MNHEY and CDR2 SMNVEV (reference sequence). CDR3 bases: TGTGCCAGCAGTTTATTCAGGGGAGGACAGCCCCAGCATTTT. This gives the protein CASSLFRGGQPQHF.

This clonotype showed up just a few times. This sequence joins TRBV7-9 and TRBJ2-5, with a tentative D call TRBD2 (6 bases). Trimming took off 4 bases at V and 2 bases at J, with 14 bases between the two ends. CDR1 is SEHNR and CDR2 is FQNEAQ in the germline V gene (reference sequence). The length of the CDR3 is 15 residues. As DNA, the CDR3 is TGTGCCAGCAGCTGGGGGGTCAGGGCTCAAGAGACCCAGTACTTC. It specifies CASSWGVRAQETQYF.